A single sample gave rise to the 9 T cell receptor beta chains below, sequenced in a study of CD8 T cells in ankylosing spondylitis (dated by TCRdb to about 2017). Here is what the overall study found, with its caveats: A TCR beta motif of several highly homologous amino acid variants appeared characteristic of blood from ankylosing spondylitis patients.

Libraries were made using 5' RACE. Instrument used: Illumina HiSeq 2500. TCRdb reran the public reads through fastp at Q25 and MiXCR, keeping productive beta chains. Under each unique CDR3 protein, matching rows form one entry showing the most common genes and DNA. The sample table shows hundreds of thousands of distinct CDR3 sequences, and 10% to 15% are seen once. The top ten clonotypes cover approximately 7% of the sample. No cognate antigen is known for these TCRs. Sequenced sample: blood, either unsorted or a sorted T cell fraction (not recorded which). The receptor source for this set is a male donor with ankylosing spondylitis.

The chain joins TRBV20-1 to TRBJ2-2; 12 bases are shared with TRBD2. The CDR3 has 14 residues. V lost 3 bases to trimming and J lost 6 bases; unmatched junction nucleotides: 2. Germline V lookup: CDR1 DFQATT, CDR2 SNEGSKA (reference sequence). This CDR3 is CSASLAGGSGELFF. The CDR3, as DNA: TGCAGTGCTAGTCTAGCGGGAGGGTCCGGGGAGCTGTTTTTT.

DNA for the CDR3: TGCAGCGTTTCACAGGGTACTGGCAATCAGCCCCAGCATTTT. It specifies CSVSQGTGNQPQHF. The rearrangement joins TRBV29-1 to TRBJ1-5, with a tentative D call TRBD1 (6 bases). The ends were cut back, 5 bases at V and 2 bases at J, with 13 bases in the middle. The CDR3 is made up of 14 amino acids. Germline assignment: CDR1 SQVTM and CDR2 ANQGSEA.

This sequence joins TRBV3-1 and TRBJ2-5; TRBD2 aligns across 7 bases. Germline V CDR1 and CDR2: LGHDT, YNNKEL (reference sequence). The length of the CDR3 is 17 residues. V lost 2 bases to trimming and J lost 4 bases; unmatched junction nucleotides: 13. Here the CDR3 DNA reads TGTGCCAGCAGCCAAATAGCGAGGGGAGGGGCCGGAGAGACCCAGTACTTC. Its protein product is CASSQIARGGAGETQYF.

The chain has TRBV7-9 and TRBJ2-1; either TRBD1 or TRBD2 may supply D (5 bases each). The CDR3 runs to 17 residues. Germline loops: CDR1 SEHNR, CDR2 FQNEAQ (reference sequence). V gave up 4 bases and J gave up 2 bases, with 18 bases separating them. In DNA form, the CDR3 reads TGTGCCAGCAGCTCCCCACCCGGGACGGAGACCTACAATGAGCAGTTCTTC. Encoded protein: CASSSPPGTETYNEQFF. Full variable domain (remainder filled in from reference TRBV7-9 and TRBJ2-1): DTGVSQNPRHKITKRGQNVTFRCDPISEHNRLYWYRQTLGQGPEFLTYFQNEAQLEKSRLLSDRFSAERPKGSFSTLEIQRTEQGDSAMYLCASSSPPGTETYNEQFFGPGTRLTVL.

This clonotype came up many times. The CDR3 reads CASSLAGNYGYTF. The CDR3 DNA follows: TGTGCCAGCAGCTTAGCAGGGAACTATGGCTACACCTTC. The chain joins TRBV7-2 to TRBJ1-2; D is unresolved. The V gene lost 0 bases and the J gene lost 2 bases, with 4 bases spanning the gap. CDR3 length: 13 amino acids. The germline CDR1 and CDR2 sequences are SGHTA and FQGNSA. Full variable domain (remainder filled in from reference TRBV7-2 and TRBJ1-2): GAGVSQSPSNKVTEKGKDVELRCDPISGHTALYWYRQSLGQGLEFLIYFQGNSAPDKSGLPSDRFSAERTGGSVSTLTIQRTQQEDSAVYLCASSLAGNYGYTFGSGTRLTVV.

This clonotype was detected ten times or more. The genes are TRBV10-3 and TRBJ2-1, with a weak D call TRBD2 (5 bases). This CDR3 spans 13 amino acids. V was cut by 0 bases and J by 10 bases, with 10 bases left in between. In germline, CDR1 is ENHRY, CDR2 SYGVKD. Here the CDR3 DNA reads TGTGCCATCAGTGAGTCAATGGAGCGGGAGCAGTTCTTC. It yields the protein CAISESMEREQFF.

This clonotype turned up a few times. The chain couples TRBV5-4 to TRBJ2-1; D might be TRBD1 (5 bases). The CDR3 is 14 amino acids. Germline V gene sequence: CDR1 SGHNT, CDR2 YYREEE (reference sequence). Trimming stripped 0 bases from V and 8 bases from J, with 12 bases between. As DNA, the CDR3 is TGTGCCAGCAGCTTGGGGGGTAGCAGGGATGAGCAGTTCTTC. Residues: CASSLGGSRDEQFF.

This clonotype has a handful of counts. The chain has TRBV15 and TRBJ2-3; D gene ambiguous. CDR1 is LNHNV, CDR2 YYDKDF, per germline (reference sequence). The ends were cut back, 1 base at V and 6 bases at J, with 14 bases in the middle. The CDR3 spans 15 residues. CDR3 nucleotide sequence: TGTGCCACCAGCAGAGGGAAGACTGGAGACGATACGCAGTATTTT. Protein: CATSRGKTGDDTQYF. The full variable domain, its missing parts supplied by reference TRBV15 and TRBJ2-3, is DAMVIQNPRYQVTQFGKPVTLSCSQTLNHNVMYWYQQKSSQAPKLLFHYYDKDFNNEADTPDNFQSRRPNTSFCFLDIRSPGLGDTAMYLCATSRGKTGDDTQYFGPGTRLTVL.

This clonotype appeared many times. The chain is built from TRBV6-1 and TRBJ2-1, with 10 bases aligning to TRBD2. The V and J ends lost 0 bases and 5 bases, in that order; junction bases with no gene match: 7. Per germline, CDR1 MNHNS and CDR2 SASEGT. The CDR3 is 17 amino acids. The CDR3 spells CASSEAASGSRDNEQFF. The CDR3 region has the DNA TGTGCCAGCAGTGAAGCGGCTAGCGGGAGTAGAGACAATGAGCAGTTCTTC.